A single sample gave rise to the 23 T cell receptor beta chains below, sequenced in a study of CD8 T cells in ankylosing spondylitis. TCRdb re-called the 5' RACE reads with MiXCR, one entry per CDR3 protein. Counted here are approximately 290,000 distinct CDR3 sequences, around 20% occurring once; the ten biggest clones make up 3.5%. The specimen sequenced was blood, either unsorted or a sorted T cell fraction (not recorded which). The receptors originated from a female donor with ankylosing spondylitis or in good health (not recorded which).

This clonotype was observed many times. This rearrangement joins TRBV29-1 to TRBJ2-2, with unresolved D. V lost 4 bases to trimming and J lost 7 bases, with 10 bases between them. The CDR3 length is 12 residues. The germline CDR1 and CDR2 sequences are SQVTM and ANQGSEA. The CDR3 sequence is CSVGSDGGELFF. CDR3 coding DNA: TGCAGCGTTGGGAGCGATGGCGGGGAGCTGTTTTTT.

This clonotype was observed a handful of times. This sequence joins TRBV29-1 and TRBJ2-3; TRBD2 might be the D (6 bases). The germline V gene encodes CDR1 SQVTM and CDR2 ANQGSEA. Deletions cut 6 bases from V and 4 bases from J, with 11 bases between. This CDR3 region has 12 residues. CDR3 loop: CSVGLAADTQYF. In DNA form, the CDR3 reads TGCAGCGTGGGATTAGCGGCAGATACGCAGTATTTT.

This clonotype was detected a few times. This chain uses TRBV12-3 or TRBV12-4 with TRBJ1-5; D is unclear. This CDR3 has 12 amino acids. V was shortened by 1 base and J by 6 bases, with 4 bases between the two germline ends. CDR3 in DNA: TGTGCCAGCAGTTTAGTACCTCAGCCCCAGCATTTT. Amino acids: CASSLVPQPQHF.

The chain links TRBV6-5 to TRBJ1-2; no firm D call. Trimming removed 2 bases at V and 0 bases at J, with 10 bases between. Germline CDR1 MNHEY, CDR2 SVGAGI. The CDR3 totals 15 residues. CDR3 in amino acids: CASSYGAITNYGYTF. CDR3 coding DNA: TGTGCCAGCAGTTACGGCGCTATCACTAACTATGGCTACACCTTC.

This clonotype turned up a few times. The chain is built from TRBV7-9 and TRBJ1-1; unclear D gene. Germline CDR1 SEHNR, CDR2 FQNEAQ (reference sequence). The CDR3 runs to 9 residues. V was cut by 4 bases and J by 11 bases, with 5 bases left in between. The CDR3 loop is CASSSLAFF. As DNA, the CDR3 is TGTGCCAGCAGCTCTCTTGCTTTCTTT.

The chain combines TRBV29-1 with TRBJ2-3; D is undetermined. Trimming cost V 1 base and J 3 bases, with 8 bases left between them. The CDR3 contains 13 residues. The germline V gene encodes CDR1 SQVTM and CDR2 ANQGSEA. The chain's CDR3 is CSVEVVLTDTQYF. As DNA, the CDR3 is TGCAGCGTTGAAGTAGTTTTGACAGATACGCAGTATTTT.

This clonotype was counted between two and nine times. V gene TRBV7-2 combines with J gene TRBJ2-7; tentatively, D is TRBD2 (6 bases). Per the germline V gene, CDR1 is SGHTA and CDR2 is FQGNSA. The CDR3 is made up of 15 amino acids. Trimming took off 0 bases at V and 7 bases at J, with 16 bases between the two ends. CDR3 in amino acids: CASSLAQRAEGEQYF. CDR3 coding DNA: TGTGCCAGCAGCTTAGCCCAGCGGGCAGAGGGAGAGCAGTACTTC.

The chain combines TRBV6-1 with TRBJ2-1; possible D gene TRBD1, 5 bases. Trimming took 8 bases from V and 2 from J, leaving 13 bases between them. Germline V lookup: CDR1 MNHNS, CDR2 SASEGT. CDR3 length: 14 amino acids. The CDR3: CASSRQRPYNEQFF. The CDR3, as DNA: TGTGCCAGCTCGAGACAGAGACCCTACAATGAGCAGTTCTTC.

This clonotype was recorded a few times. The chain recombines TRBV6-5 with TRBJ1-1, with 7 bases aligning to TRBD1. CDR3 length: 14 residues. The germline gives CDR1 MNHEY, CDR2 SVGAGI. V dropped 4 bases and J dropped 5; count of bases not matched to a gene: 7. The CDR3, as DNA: TGTGCCAGCAGTTTACAGGGGATGAGGACTGAAGCTTTCTTT. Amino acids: CASSLQGMRTEAFF.

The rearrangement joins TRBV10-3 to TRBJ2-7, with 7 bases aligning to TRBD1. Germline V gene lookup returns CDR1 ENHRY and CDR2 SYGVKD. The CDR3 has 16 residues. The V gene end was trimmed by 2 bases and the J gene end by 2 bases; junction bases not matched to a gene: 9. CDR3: CAISETAGTDPYEQYF. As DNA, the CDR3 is TGTGCCATCAGTGAGACGGCCGGGACAGATCCCTACGAGCAGTACTTC.

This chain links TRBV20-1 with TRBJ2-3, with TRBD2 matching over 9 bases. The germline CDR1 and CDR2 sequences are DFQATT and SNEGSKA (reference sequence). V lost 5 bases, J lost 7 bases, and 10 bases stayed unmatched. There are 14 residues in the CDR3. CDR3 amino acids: CSAAGGSSGNTQYF. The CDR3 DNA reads TGCAGTGCTGCGGGAGGGTCTAGCGGGAATACGCAGTATTTT.

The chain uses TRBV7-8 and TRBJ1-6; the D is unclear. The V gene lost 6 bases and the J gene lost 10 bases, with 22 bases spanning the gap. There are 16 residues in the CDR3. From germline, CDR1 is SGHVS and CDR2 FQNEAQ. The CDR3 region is CASSPNVWQGKSPLHF. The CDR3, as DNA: TGTGCCAGCAGTCCAAACGTTTGGCAAGGGAAATCACCCCTCCACTTT.

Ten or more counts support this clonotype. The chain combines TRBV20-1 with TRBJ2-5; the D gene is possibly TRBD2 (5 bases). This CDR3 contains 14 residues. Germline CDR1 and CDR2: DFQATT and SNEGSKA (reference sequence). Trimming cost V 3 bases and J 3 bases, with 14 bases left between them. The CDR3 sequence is CSARRSGLKETQYF. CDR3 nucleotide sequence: TGCAGTGCTAGGAGGAGCGGACTGAAAGAGACCCAGTACTTC.

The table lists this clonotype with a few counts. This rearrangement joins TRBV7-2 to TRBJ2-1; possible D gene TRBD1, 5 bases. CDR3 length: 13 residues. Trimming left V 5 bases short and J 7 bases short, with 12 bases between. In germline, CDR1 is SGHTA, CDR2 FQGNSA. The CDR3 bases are TGTGCCAGCAGCCCTGACAGTAGGAATGAGCAGTTCTTC. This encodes CASSPDSRNEQFF.

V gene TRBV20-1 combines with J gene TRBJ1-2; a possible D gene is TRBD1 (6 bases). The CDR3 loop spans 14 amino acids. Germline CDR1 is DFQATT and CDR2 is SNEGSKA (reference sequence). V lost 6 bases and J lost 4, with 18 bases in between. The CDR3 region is CSAGEGGIGYGYTF. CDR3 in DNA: TGCAGTGCCGGAGAGGGGGGGATAGGCTATGGCTACACCTTC.

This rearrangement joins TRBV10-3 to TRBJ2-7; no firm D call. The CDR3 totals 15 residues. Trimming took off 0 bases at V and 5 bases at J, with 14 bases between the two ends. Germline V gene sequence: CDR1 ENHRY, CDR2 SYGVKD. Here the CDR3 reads CAISESRLRGDEQYF. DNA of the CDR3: TGTGCCATCAGTGAGTCTCGGCTGCGTGGGGACGAGCAGTACTTC.

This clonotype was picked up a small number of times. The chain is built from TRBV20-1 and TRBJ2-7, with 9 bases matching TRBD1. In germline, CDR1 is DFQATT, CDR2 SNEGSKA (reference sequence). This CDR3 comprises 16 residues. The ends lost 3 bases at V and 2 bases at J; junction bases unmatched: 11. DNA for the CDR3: TGCAGTGCTAGCCCCAAGGGACAGGGAGGCGCCTACGAGCAGTACTTC. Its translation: CSASPKGQGGAYEQYF.

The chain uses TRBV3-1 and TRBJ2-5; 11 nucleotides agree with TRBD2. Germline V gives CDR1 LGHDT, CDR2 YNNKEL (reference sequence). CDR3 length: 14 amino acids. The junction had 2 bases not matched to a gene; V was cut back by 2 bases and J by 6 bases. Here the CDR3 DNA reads TGTGCCAGCAGCCAAACTAGCGGGGGCAAGACCCAGTACTTC. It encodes CASSQTSGGKTQYF.

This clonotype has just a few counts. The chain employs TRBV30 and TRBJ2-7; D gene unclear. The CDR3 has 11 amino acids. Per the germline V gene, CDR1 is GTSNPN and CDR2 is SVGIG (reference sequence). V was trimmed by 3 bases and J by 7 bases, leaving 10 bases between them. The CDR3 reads CAWRRVGEQYF. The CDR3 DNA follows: TGTGCCTGGAGACGGGTCGGGGAGCAGTACTTC.

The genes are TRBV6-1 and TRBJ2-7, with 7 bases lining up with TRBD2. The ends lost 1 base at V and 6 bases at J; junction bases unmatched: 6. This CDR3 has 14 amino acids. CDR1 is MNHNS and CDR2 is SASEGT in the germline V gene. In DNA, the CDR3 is TGTGCCAGCAGTGAAGTAGGGAGGGTTGGCGAGCAGTACTTC. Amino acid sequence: CASSEVGRVGEQYF.

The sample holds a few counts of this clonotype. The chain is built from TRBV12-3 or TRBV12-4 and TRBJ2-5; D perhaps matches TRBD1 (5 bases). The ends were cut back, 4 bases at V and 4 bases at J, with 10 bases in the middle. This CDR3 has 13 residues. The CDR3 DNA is TGTGCCAGCAGTTCGGTCCAGGGAGAGACCCAGTACTTC. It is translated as CASSSVQGETQYF.

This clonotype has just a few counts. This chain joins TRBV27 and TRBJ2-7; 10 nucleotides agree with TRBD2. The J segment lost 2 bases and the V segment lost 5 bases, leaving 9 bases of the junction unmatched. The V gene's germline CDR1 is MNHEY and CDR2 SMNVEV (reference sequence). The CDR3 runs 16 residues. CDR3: CASSPPGTSEAYEQYF. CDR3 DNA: TGTGCCAGCAGTCCACCTGGGACTAGCGAGGCCTACGAGCAGTACTTC.

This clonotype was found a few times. CDR3 residues: CSALQGRVGEQYF. CDR3 DNA sequence: TGCAGTGCTCTACAGGGGAGAGTCGGCGAGCAGTACTTC. J is TRBJ2-7 and V is TRBV20-1; 7 nucleotides line up with TRBD1. CDR1 and CDR2 (germline): DFQATT, SNEGSKA (reference sequence). V gave up 5 bases and J gave up 6 bases; unmatched junction bases: 10. The CDR3 sequence is 13 residues long.